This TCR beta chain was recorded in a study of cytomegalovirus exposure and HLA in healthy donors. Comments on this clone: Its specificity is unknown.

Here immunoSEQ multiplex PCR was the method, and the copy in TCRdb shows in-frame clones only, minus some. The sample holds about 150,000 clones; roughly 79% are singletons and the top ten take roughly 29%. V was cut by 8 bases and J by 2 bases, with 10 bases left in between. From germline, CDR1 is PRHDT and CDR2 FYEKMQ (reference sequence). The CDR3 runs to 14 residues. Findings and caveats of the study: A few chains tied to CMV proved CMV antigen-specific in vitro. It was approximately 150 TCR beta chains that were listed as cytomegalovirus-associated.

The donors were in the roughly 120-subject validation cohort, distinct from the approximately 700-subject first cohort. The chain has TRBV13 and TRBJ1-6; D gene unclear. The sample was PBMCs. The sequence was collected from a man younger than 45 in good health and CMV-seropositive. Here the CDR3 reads CASGPGTYNSPLHF. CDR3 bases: TGTGCCAGCGGCCCGGGAACCTATAATTCACCCCTCCACTTT.